A selection of T cell receptor beta chains follows, all from one sample in a study of T cell responses to AZD1222 COVID-19 vaccine. Method: immunoSEQ multiplex PCR; TCRdb's copy keeps in-frame clones and lacks some. The sample gives 120,000 to 150,000 clones, about nine tenths of which show up once; about 4.7% is in the top ten. Sample: peripheral blood, taken on day 0 of AZD1222 vaccination. The receptor source for this set is an adult in good health. Both conserved end residues are part of each CDR3. The D gene is left open where the match is weak. Size tells how often a clone was seen (once, few, many) or the class of an expanded clone, and some rows leave it out.

>TRBJ2-3|NA|TRBV10-3|NA
TGTGCCATCAGTGAGTCGGGCCCGGGGGCCCACACAGATACGCAGTATTTT
CAISESGPGAHTDTQYF
>TRBJ1-1|many|TRBV19|NA
TGTGCCAGCGACGGGCGCACTGAAGCTTTCTTT
CASDGRTEAFF
>TRBJ1-2|NA|TRBV3-1/TRBV3-2|NA
TGTGCCAGCAGCCCCAACCGGGGGGGCTATGGCTACACCTTC
CASSPNRGGYGYTF
>TRBJ2-2|NA|TRBV6-5|NA
TGTGCCAGCAGTACTCAAACGAACACCGGGGAGCTGTTTTTT
CASSTQTNTGELFF
>TRBJ2-1|NA|TRBV6-4|NA
TGTGCCAGCAGTGACTCGATAAACGGGGGCAATGAGCAGTTCTTC
CASSDSINGGNEQFF
>TRBJ2-2|NA|TRBV10-3|NA
TGTGCCATCAGTGAGCAGGACTTCACCGGGGAGCTGTTTTTT
CAISEQDFTGELFF
>TRBJ1-4|once|TRBV7-3|NA
TGTGCCAGCACCCCCCACCGGCCCTCAGAAAAACTGTTTTTT
CASTPHRPSEKLFF
>TRBJ2-3|few|TRBV27|NA
TGTGCCAGCAGTTTTAGGATACCCACAGATACGCAGTATTTT
CASSFRIPTDTQYF
>TRBJ1-1|NA|TRBV20-1|NA
TGCAGTGCTAGTAGGGCCGTGGGGGGCACTGAAGCTTTCTTT
CSASRAVGGTEAFF
>TRBJ2-6|NA|TRBV5-1|NA
TGCGCCAGCAGCTTGTCCGGAGATAGGGCCAACGTCCTGACTTTC
CASSLSGDRANVLTF
>TRBJ2-3|NA|TRBV28|TRBD1
TGTGCCAGCAGCCATGACAGGGCAGATACGCAGTATTTT
CASSHDRADTQYF
>TRBJ2-7|NA|TRBV5-1|NA
TGCGCCAGCAGCTTGGGTGGGCAGGACCCCTACGAGCAGTACTTC
CASSLGGQDPYEQYF
>TRBJ1-1|NA|TRBV4-2|NA
TGTGCCAGCAGCCAAGATCTGACAGGATCGGACACTGAAGCTTTCTTT
CASSQDLTGSDTEAFF
>TRBJ2-7|NA|TRBV15|TRBD1
TGTGCCACCAGCGACAGACAGGGGGCGGACGAGCAGTACTTC
CATSDRQGADEQYF
>TRBJ2-1|NA|TRBV6-2/TRBV6-3|TRBD1
TGTGCCAGCAGTTCCTTAAGACAGGGGACCTACAATGAGCAGTTCTTC
CASSSLRQGTYNEQFF
>TRBJ2-2|NA|TRBV7-2|NA
TGTGCCAGCAGCACACTAGCGAACACCGGGGAGCTGTTTTTT
CASSTLANTGELFF
>TRBJ2-3|NA|TRBV19|TRBD1
TGTGCCAGTAGTCCGACAGGGGGTCAAGATACGCAGTATTTT
CASSPTGGQDTQYF
>TRBJ1-1|NA|TRBV11-2|NA
TGTGCCAGCAGCCCGGCTGGTTTGAACACTGAAGCTTTCTTT
CASSPAGLNTEAFF
>TRBJ2-3|NA|TRBV4-2|TRBD2
TGTGCCAGCAGCCAGGCGGGGAAAAGCGGGATCACCACAGATACGCAGTATTTT
CASSQAGKSGITTDTQYF
>TRBJ1-6|NA|TRBV28|NA
TGTGCCAGTCGTCAGGGGAATAATTCACCCCTCCACTTT
CASRQGNNSPLHF
>TRBJ2-1|NA|TRBV6-5|NA
TGTGCCAGCAGTCTGTCCGACAGGGTCGGGGGTGAGCAGTTCTTC
CASSLSDRVGGEQFF
>TRBJ1-5|NA|TRBV28|TRBD1
TGTGCCAGCAGCGCCAGGACAGGGGGTAATCAGCCCCAGCATTTT
CASSARTGGNQPQHF
>TRBJ2-1|NA|TRBV7-8|NA
TGTGCCAGCAGCTTAGCCCAGACGTCTCCGCACCGCTCCTACAATGAGCAGTTCTTC
CASSLAQTSPHRSYNEQFF
>TRBJ2-7|NA|TRBV6-2/TRBV6-3|TRBD1
TGTGCCAGCAGTTACAGTCCGGACAGGGGAGGCGAGCAGTACTTC
CASSYSPDRGGEQYF
>TRBJ1-1|once|TRBV28|TRBD1
TGTGCCAGCAGTGTACAGGGGAATACTGAAGCTTTCTTT
CASSVQGNTEAFF
>TRBJ2-2|NA|TRBV29-1|TRBD2
TGCAGCGTTGGGGCTAGCGGCAACACCGGGGAGCTGTTTTTT
CSVGASGNTGELFF
>TRBJ1-6|NA|TRBV5-8|NA
TGTGCCAGCAGCTTCTACGGCCTTAGGCCCCTCCACTTT
CASSFYGLRPLHF
>TRBJ1-2|NA|TRBV7-2|TRBD1
TGTGCCAGCAGCTTAGGTGCAGGGGGTTATGGCTACACCTTC
CASSLGAGGYGYTF
>TRBJ2-7|NA|TRBV18|NA
TGTGCCAGCTCACCACGCGGGCAGGGTGGCTCCTACGAGCAGTACTTC
CASSPRGQGGSYEQYF
>TRBJ1-4|NA|TRBV5-1|NA
TGCGCCAGCAGCTCCTCGGCTTTTAATGAAAAACTGTTTTTT
CASSSSAFNEKLFF
>TRBJ2-1|NA|TRBV24-1|TRBD2
TGTGCCACCAGCCATCCGGGACTAAAACCAGATGAGCAGTTCTTC
CATSHPGLKPDEQFF
>TRBJ1-1|NA|TRBV28|NA
TGTGCCAGCCGTTCAGTTTCTTTTAGTGAAGCTTTCTTT
CASRSVSFSEAFF
>TRBJ1-4|NA|TRBV4-3|NA
TGCGCCAGCAGCCAGATCGGGGGGGGCCACGGTGAAAAACTGTTTTTT
CASSQIGGGHGEKLFF
>TRBJ1-6|once|TRBV10-2|NA
TGCGCCACCCAAGCCGGGGAATCACCCCTCCACTTT
CATQAGESPLHF
>TRBJ2-5|NA|TRBV11-3|NA
TGTGCCAGCAGCTCGGGGGAGACCCAGTACTTC
CASSSGETQYF
>TRBJ2-5|NA|TRBV19|TRBD2
TGTGCCAGTAGTATACCAGCGGGACTAGCGGGAGTGGAGACCCAGTACTTC
CASSIPAGLAGVETQYF
>TRBJ2-7|NA|TRBV5-1|NA
TGCGCCAGCAGCTTGGAAGGTGGGTTTAACGAGCAGTACTTC
CASSLEGGFNEQYF
>TRBJ2-3|once|TRBV28|NA
TGTGCCAGCAGTTTGGGGAGATACACAGATACGCAGTATTTT
CASSLGRYTDTQYF
>TRBJ2-3|once|TRBV2|TRBD1
TGTGCCAGCATTACAGGGGGCGGTACGCAGTATTTT
CASITGGGTQYF